This T cell receptor beta chain originates from a study of cytomegalovirus exposure and HLA in healthy donors. The primer mix had 60 Vbeta and 13 Jbeta primers. Libraries were prepared by immunoSEQ multiplex PCR; TCRdb keeps only in-frame clonotypes and omits some of them. The sample holds 100,000 to 150,000 clones, approximately 80% seen once. Germline V gives CDR1 LNHNV, CDR2 YYDKDF (reference sequence). J was trimmed by 0 bases and V by 5 bases; bases with no gene match: 3. The CDR3 has 15 amino acids. The specimen sequenced was PBMCs. The V and J genes are TRBV15 and TRBJ1-2, with 10 bases fitting TRBD1. This receptor was taken from a woman aged 18-29 years in good health and CMV-seronegative. Here the CDR3 DNA reads TGTGCCACCAGCCGCGGGACAGGGGCTAACTATGGCTACACCTTC. Translating it yields CATSRGTGANYGYTF.